The rows below give T cell receptor beta chains drawn from one sample of a study of cytomegalovirus exposure and HLA in healthy donors. TCRdb keeps only in-frame clones here, not all; method: immunoSEQ multiplex PCR. The specimen's table records roughly 200,000 clones. Sequenced input: PBMCs. These receptors were taken from a girl aged 2 to 9 in good health and CMV-seropositive. CDR3s leave out the opening cysteine and the closing phenylalanine or tryptophan. A D gene is named only where the DNA matches it firmly.

j_call	d_call	v_call	cdr3_aa
TRBJ1-3	NA	TRBV6-5	ASSQTSYSGNTIY
TRBJ2-2	TRBD2	TRBV11-3	ASSQRGLAANTGELF
TRBJ2-5	NA	TRBV19	ASSIPHRDIDQETQY
TRBJ2-2	NA	TRBV27	ASSYYGTNTGELF
TRBJ1-5	TRBD1	TRBV28	ASTDRGRNQPQH
TRBJ2-7	TRBD1	TRBV27	ASSLWQGAPWGEQY
TRBJ2-3	TRBD2	TRBV10-3	AIRILAGAADTQY
TRBJ2-7	NA	TRBV27	ASSLWGPSYEQY
TRBJ2-7	TRBD2	TRBV2	ASSEGLANEQY
TRBJ2-1	NA	TRBV5-6	ASSLGDSYNEQF
TRBJ2-6	NA	TRBV28	ASSGHGSSGANVLT
TRBJ2-5	NA	TRBV20-1	SASGSETQY
TRBJ2-3	NA	TRBV5-1	ASSPVTPSTDTQY
TRBJ1-1	TRBD1	TRBV5-6	ASSLRRGLGTEAF
TRBJ2-3	NA	TRBV28	ASSFTGSSDTQY
NA	TRBD1	TRBV5-4	ASSFRQGSYEQY
TRBJ2-3	TRBD1	TRBV6-1	AGSGRTGGRDTQY
TRBJ1-2	TRBD1	TRBV7-2	ASSQRTGGGPWT
TRBJ1-5	NA	TRBV9	ASSEGGGINQPQH
TRBJ1-1	TRBD1	TRBV5-8	ASSPTGQGRMNTEAF
TRBJ1-1	NA	TRBV18	ASSPLRVNTEAF
TRBJ2-7	TRBD1	TRBV27	ASSLGTGHSYEQY
TRBJ1-2	TRBD1	TRBV25-1	ASSPGGGYT
TRBJ2-3	NA	TRBV27	ASSLLGPDTQY
TRBJ2-1	TRBD2	TRBV9	ASSQYTSGRRNEQF
TRBJ2-7	TRBD2	TRBV2	ASSERGYEQY
TRBJ2-7	TRBD1	TRBV25-1	ASSEPGQGRYEQY
TRBJ2-5	NA	TRBV6-5	ASSFYGGQETQY
TRBJ2-1	NA	TRBV30	AWSRMGQNEQF
TRBJ2-2	NA	TRBV15	ATSKGLSESNTGELF
TRBJ1-2	NA	TRBV14	ASSLTQNYGYT
TRBJ1-6	NA	TRBV19	ASSTDRESPLH
NA	TRBD2	TRBV27	ASSFRTSRVGEQY
TRBJ2-7	NA	TRBV2	ASSAGGTPYEQY
TRBJ1-1	NA	TRBV18	ASSPERNTEAF
TRBJ2-2	TRBD2	TRBV27	ASRASGTDGELF
TRBJ2-1	NA	TRBV6-5	ASSYSYRLPNEQF
TRBJ2-1	TRBD2	TRBV7-8	ASRISGSSYNEQF
TRBJ1-4	NA	TRBV30	ACPTVGASTNEKLF
TRBJ2-7	TRBD2	TRBV5-1	ASSLSSGRPYEQY
TRBJ1-1	NA	TRBV27	ASSLSIWRNTEAF
TRBJ2-3	NA	TRBV7-9	ATPGGQAYTDTQY
TRBJ2-3	NA	TRBV30	AWRLPNGDTQY
TRBJ1-4	TRBD1	TRBV6-1	ASSEGQGASEKLF
TRBJ2-5	TRBD1	TRBV10-2	ASSGSGGFMSPVQETQY
TRBJ2-3	TRBD2	TRBV27	ASSFSGTRTSGATDTQY
TRBJ1-2	TRBD1	TRBV7-9	ASSQIGTGFFYGYT
TRBJ1-2	NA	TRBV11-2	ASSSGGDGYT
TRBJ1-1	TRBD1	TRBV6-5	ASSYLGGGTEAF
TRBJ2-2	TRBD1	TRBV11-2	ASSLHDRGLGNTGELF
TRBJ2-7	NA	TRBV27	ASSLGGIREQY
TRBJ2-1	TRBD2	TRBV6-5	ASSYPKRRENNEQF
TRBJ2-3	NA	TRBV14	ASSPFALGTDTQY
TRBJ2-3	TRBD2	TRBV7-7	ASSLASGGNTDTQY